A single sample gave rise to the 8 T cell receptor beta chains below, sequenced in a study of shared clonotypes between healthy human individuals. Naive CD8 cells lacked CD45RO and underwent positive selection for CCR7, leaving out terminally differentiated effector memory CD45RA+ cells. Sequencing used immunoSEQ multiplex PCR; TCRdb keeps in-frame clones, though not all of them. The sample has hundreds of thousands of clones; roughly 96% are singletons. Sequencing used naive CD8+ T cells sorted from blood. The receptors were gathered from a woman in her 30s in good health.

The chain combines TRBV27 with TRBJ2-5; the D gene could be TRBD1 or TRBD2 (6 bases each). The J call is doubtful: the DNA matches TRBJ2-7 better. Germline CDR1 is MNHEY and CDR2 is SMNVEV (reference sequence). There are 16 residues in the CDR3. CDR3 sequence reads: CASSLSGGAGVYEQYF. The CDR3 DNA follows: TGTGCCAGCAGTTTATCGGGGGGCGCGGGCGTCTACGAGCAGTACTTC.

This chain uses TRBV30 with TRBJ1-1; 7 bases agree with TRBD1. V gave up 0 bases and J gave up 5 bases; unmatched junction bases: 6. CDR3 length equals 14 residues. CDR1 is GTSNPN, CDR2 SVGIG, per germline (reference sequence). CDR3 sequence: CAWSVGTVGTEAFF. The CDR3 nucleotides read TGTGCCTGGAGTGTAGGGACAGTTGGGACTGAAGCTTTCTTT.

This chain links TRBV27 with TRBJ2-7, with D uncertain. Looked up from germline, CDR1 is MNHEY and CDR2 is SMNVEV (reference sequence). The length of the CDR3 is 13 residues. V dropped 2 bases and J dropped 0 bases, with 5 bases sitting between them. CDR3 DNA: TGTGCCAGCAGTTTACAGCCCTCCTACGAGCAGTACTTC. Translating it yields CASSLQPSYEQYF.

This rearrangement joins TRBV27 to TRBJ2-1; D perhaps matches TRBD2 (6 bases). CDR3 length: 13 residues. CDR1 is MNHEY, CDR2 SMNVEV, per germline (reference sequence). Trimming took off 8 bases at V and 8 bases at J, with 16 bases between the two ends. The CDR3 DNA reads as TGTGCCAGCTGTACGGGAGTTGCACATGAGCAGTTCTTC. Translating it yields CASCTGVAHEQFF.

The chain employs TRBV4-1 and TRBJ2-7; D is perhaps TRBD1 (5 bases). The CDR3 totals 16 residues. Trimming cost V 4 bases and J 0 bases, with 16 bases left between them. CDR1 is MGHRA and CDR2 is YSYEKL in the germline V gene. The DNA of the CDR3 is TGCGCCAGCAGCCCCTCGGACACCCTCTACTCCTACGAGCAGTACTTC. Amino acids: CASSPSDTLYSYEQYF.

This clone was recorded only once. The V gene is TRBV5-6, the J gene TRBJ2-5; D gene unclear. Judging by the DNA end, TRBJ2-7 fits better; the J call may be wrong. This CDR3 comprises 13 residues. The germline V gene encodes CDR1 SGHDT and CDR2 YYEEEE. CDR3 nucleotides: TGTGCCAGCAGCTTTCGCGCCGGCTACGAGCAGTACTTC. Translation gives CASSFRAGYEQYF.

V and J are TRBV28 and TRBJ2-1, with a tentative D call TRBD2 (5 bases). The CDR3 length is 10 residues. Germline V lookup: CDR1 MDHEN, CDR2 SYDVKM. V lost 4 bases, J lost 12 bases, and 7 bases lay in between. The CDR3 region is CASSYGRQFF. CDR3 nucleotides: TGTGCCAGCAGTTATGGGAGGCAGTTCTTC.

The V and J genes are TRBV30 and TRBJ2-1; 12 bases align to TRBD2. The CDR3 is 14 residues long. In germline, CDR1 is GTSNPN, CDR2 SVGIG (reference sequence). The V segment lost 5 bases and the J segment 6 bases; nucleotides outside the gene matches: 5. The CDR3 here is CAWYLAGGPNEQFF. CDR3 in DNA: TGTGCCTGGTACCTAGCGGGAGGGCCCAATGAGCAGTTCTTC.